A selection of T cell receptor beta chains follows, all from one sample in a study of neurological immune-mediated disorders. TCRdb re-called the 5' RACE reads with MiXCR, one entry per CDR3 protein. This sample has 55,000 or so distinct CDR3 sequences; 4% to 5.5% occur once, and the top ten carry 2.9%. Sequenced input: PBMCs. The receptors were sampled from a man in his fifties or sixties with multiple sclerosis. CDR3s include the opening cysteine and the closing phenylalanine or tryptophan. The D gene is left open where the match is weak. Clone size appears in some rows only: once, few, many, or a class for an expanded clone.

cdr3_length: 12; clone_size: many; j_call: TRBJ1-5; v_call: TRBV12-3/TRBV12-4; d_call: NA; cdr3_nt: TGTGCCAGCTGCCTCATAAATCAGCCCCAGCATTTT; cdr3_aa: CASCLINQPQHF
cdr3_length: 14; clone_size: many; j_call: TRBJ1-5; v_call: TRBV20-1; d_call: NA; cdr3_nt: TGCAGTGTCTCACAGGGCGACGGCAATCAGCCCCAGCATTTT; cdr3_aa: CSVSQGDGNQPQHF
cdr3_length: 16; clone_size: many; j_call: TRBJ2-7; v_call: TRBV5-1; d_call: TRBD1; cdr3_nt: TGCGCCAGCAGCCTCCTCTACCCTGGGACAGGGCTCGAGCAGTACTTC; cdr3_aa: CASSLLYPGTGLEQYF
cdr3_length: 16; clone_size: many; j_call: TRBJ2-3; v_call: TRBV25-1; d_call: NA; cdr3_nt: TGTGCCAGCACCGACTCGGGCGGGAAGGGCACAGATACGCAGTATTTT; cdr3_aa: CASTDSGGKGTDTQYF
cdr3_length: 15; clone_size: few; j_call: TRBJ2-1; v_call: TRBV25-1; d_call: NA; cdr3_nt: TGTGCCAGCAGTGCCGGGGACCCCTCTTTCAATGAGCAGTTCTTC; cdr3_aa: CASSAGDPSFNEQFF
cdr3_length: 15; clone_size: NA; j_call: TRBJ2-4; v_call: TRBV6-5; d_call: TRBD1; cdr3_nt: TGTGCCAGCACCCCAGGGGGCTATGGCAAAAACATTCAGTACTTC; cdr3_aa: CASTPGGYGKNIQYF
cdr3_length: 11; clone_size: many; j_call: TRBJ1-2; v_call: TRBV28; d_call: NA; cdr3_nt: TGTGCCTTAGGGACAAACTATGGCTACACCTTC; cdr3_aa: CALGTNYGYTF
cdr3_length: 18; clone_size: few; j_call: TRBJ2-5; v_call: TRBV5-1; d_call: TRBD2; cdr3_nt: TGCGCCAGCAGCTCCAACCCACTTGGGAGGGCGTTCGGAGAGACCCAGTACTTC; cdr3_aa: CASSSNPLGRAFGETQYF
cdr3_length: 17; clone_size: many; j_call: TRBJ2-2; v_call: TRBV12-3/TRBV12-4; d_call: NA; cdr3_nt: TGTGCCAGCAGTTTCGGGCCCCGGACGGTAAACACCGGGGAGCTGTTTTTT; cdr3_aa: CASSFGPRTVNTGELFF
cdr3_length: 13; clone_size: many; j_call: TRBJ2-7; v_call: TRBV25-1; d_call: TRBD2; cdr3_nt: TGTGCCAGCAGTGACCCGTGGGGGGGCGAGCAGTACTTC; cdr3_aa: CASSDPWGGEQYF
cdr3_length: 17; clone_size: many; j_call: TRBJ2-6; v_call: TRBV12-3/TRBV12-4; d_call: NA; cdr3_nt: TGTGCCAGCAGCCGAGACGCGGGCCGCTCTGGGGCCAACGTCCTGACTTTC; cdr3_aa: CASSRDAGRSGANVLTF
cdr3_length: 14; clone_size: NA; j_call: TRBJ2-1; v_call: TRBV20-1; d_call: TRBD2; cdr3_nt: TGCAGTGCTAGAGAGTCGGGAGGGTACAATGAGCAGTTCTTC; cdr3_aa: CSARESGGYNEQFF
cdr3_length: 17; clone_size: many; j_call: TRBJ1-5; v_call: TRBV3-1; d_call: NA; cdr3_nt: TGTGCCAGCAGCCCGATACCTGTTGGGACGGACAACAGGCCCCAGCATTTT; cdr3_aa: CASSPIPVGTDNRPQHF
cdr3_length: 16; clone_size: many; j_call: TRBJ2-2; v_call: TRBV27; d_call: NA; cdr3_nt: TGTGCCAGCAGTTTACGGGGGGCCCCAGGCACCGGGGAGCTGTTTTTT; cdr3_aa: CASSLRGAPGTGELFF
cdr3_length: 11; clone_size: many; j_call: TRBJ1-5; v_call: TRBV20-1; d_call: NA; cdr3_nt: TGCAGTGCTAGTCCCTCCCAGCCCCAGCATTTT; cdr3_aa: CSASPSQPQHF
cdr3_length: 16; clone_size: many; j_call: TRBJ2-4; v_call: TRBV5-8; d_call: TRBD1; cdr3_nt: TGTGCCAGCAGCTTGTGGGACAGTCTAGCCAAAAACATTCAGTACTTC; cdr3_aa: CASSLWDSLAKNIQYF
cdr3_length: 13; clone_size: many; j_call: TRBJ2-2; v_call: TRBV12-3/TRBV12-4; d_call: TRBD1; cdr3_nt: TGTGCCAGCAAGGGACAGCGCACCGGGGAGCTGTTTTTT; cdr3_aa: CASKGQRTGELFF
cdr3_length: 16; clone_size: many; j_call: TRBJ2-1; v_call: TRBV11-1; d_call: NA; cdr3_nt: TGTGCCAGCAGCAAATCCGGGACCTTAGGTGGGAATGAGCAGTTCTTC; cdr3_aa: CASSKSGTLGGNEQFF
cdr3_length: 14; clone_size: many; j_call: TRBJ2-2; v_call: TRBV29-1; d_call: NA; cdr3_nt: TGCAGCGTGGACGAGTCGGCGGGGACCGGGGAGCTGTTTTTT; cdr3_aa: CSVDESAGTGELFF
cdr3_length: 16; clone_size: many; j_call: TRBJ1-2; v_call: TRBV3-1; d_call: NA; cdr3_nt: TGTGCCAGCAGCCAAGATTTTGTTGGGAGTAACTATGGCTACACCTTC; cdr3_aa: CASSQDFVGSNYGYTF
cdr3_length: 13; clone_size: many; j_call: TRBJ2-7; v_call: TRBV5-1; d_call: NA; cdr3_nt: TGCGCCAGCAGCTTTATCAGGGGCTACGAGCAGTACTTC; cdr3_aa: CASSFIRGYEQYF
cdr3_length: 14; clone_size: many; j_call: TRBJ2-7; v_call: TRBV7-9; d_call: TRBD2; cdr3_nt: TGTGCCAGCAGCTTAACTAGCGGGAGCCCCGAGCAGTACTTC; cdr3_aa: CASSLTSGSPEQYF
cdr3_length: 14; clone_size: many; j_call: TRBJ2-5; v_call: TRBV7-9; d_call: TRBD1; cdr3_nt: TGTGCCAGCAGCTTGGGACAGCTACAAGAGACCCAGTACTTC; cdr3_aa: CASSLGQLQETQYF
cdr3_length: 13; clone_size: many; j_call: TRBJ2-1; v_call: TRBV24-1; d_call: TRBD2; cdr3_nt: TGTGCCACCAAAGCGGGAGGCTACAATGAGCAGTTCTTC; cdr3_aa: CATKAGGYNEQFF
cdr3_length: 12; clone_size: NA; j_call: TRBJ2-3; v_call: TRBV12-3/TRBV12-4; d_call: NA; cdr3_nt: TGTGCCAGCAGTAAAAGGGACGGACGGCAGTATTTT; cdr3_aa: CASSKRDGRQYF
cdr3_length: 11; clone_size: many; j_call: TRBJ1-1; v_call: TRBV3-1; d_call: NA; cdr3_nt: TGTGCCAGCAGTCGGGGCCTCGAAGCTTTCTTT; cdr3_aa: CASSRGLEAFF
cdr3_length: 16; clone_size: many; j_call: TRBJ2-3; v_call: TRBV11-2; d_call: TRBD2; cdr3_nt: TGTGCCAGCAGCAACCGGACTAGCGGGGGAGGAGATACGCAGTATTTT; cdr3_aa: CASSNRTSGGGDTQYF
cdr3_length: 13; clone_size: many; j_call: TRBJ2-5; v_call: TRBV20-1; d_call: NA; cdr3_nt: TGCAGTGCTAGAGATCGCCTTCGGGAGACCCAGTACTTC; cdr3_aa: CSARDRLRETQYF